Listed below are T cell receptor beta chains from one sample, sequenced in a study of blood T cells in healthy people across ages. TCRdb re-called the 5' RACE reads through MiXCR, storing one row per CDR3 protein. The table has about 1.4 million distinct CDR3 sequences, approximately 59% seen once. Sequencing was performed on blood. These receptors all stem from a man aged 18 to 35 in good health. Each CDR3 is given with its conserved first and last residue. A D gene is named only where the DNA matches it firmly. Some rows have no size entry. The others give once, few or many, or a class for an expanded clone.

length	J	D	size	V	DNA	CDR3
14	TRBJ2-2	.	.	TRBV24-1	TGTGCCACCAAGAATTCAGCGAACACCGGGGAGCTGTTTTTT	CATKNSANTGELFF
13	TRBJ2-7	.	.	TRBV20-1	TGCAGTGCTAGACCGGGTTTCGACTACGAGCAGTACTTC	CSARPGFDYEQYF
17	TRBJ2-1	.	.	TRBV21-1	TGTGCCAGCAGCAAAGGTCAGGGAAGGAGCTCCTACAATGAGCAGTTCTTC	CASSKGQGRSSYNEQFF
15	TRBJ2-7	TRBD2	.	TRBV27	TGTGCCAGCAGTCCGCGGACTAGCGGGAAGTACGAGCAGTACTTC	CASSPRTSGKYEQYF
12	TRBJ2-5	.	.	TRBV29-1	TGCAGCGGGGGGCAGGGGATGGAGACCCAGTACTTC	CSGGQGMETQYF
13	TRBJ2-7	.	.	TRBV5-6	TGTGCCAGCAGCAGCTCAGAAGCCCACGAGCAGTACTTC	CASSSSEAHEQYF
15	TRBJ2-5	.	.	TRBV12-3/TRBV12-4	TGTGCCAGCAGTTTAGGTGTCTACCTCATTGAGACCCAGTACTTC	CASSLGVYLIETQYF
13	TRBJ2-3	.	.	TRBV5-6	TGTGCCAGCAGCGGGGGGAGCTCAGATACGCAGTATTTT	CASSGGSSDTQYF
15	TRBJ2-7	TRBD2	.	TRBV6-1	TGTGCCAGCCCATCTAGCGGGTCGAGCTCCTACGAGCAGTACTTC	CASPSSGSSSYEQYF
16	TRBJ2-1	.	.	TRBV13	TGTGCCAGCAGCTCCGTCTCGGGAGAAGACTACAATGAGCAGTTCTTC	CASSSVSGEDYNEQFF
13	TRBJ2-1	.	.	TRBV24-1	TGTGCCACCAGTGATGCCGGGAGAGGTGAGCAGTTCTTC	CATSDAGRGEQFF
16	TRBJ2-1	.	.	TRBV4-1	TGCGCCAGCAGCCAAGATCAACGGGGGCCCTACAATGAGCAGTTCTTC	CASSQDQRGPYNEQFF
14	TRBJ2-2	.	.	TRBV11-2	TGTGCCAGCAGCTTTACAACAGGGTCCGGGGAGCTGTTTTTT	CASSFTTGSGELFF
15	TRBJ2-7	.	.	TRBV6-5	TGTGCCAGCAGTTCCACACGGGGCGCCGGGGGCGAGCAGTACTTC	CASSSTRGAGGEQYF
14	TRBJ1-6	.	.	TRBV10-3	TGTGCCATCAGTGAGTTAGGGGATAATTCACCCCTCCACTTT	CAISELGDNSPLHF
14	TRBJ1-1	.	.	TRBV25-1	TGTGCCAGCAGTGATAACTTGGCCGGCACTGAAGCTTTCTTT	CASSDNLAGTEAFF
11	TRBJ2-4	.	.	TRBV6-5	TGTGCCAGCAGGGGAGAGATCATTCAGTACTTC	CASRGEIIQYF
14	TRBJ2-4	.	few	TRBV2	TGTGCCAGCAGTGCCGACGGAGGAGGGAACATTCAGTACTTC	CASSADGGGNIQYF
13	TRBJ2-7	.	.	TRBV20-1	TGCAGTGCTAGGCGGGGGCTACCATACGAGCAGTACTTC	CSARRGLPYEQYF
13	TRBJ2-5	.	few	TRBV15	TGTGCCACCAGCAGAAAACTAGAAAAGACCCAGTACTTC	CATSRKLEKTQYF
15	TRBJ2-7	TRBD2	.	TRBV4-1	TGCGCCAGCAGCCACCCGGGGGGACTTGGCTACGAGCAGTACTTC	CASSHPGGLGYEQYF
15	TRBJ2-1	.	.	TRBV10-3	TGTGCCATCAGCCCTGGGGAGCCCAGTCACAATGAGCAGTTCTTC	CAISPGEPSHNEQFF
16	TRBJ2-5	TRBD2	.	TRBV7-9	TGTGCCAGCAGCTTATCCGGGGCCGCGGGAGGAGAGACCCAGTACTTC	CASSLSGAAGGETQYF
16	TRBJ2-2	TRBD2	.	TRBV7-2	TGTGCCAGCAGCCACTCATCGAGACTAGCGGCTGGGGAGCTGTTTTTT	CASSHSSRLAAGELFF
16	TRBJ1-6	.	.	TRBV5-1	TGCGCCAGCAGCTTGGGGCGGGCGACCAATAATTCGCCCCTCCACTTT	CASSLGRATNNSPLHF
16	TRBJ2-2	TRBD1	once	TRBV6-1	TGTGCCAGCAGTGCCCTAAGGGGACAGGGGACCGGGGAGCTGTTTTTT	CASSALRGQGTGELFF
10	TRBJ1-1	.	.	TRBV29-1	TGCAGCGCTGGACACGAAGAAGCTTTCTTT	CSAGHEEAFF
16	TRBJ2-3	TRBD2	few	TRBV7-2	TGTGCCAGCAGCCAGGTCCTAGCGGGAGGAGTGGATACGCAGTATTTT	CASSQVLAGGVDTQYF
13	TRBJ2-1	TRBD1	.	TRBV12-3/TRBV12-4	TGTGCCAGCAGGGACAGGGGGGATTATGAGCAGTTCTTC	CASRDRGDYEQFF
15	TRBJ2-3	TRBD2	.	TRBV20-1	TGCAGTGCACCCCAACTAGCGGGAGATATGAATGAGCAGTATTTT	CSAPQLAGDMNEQYF
14	TRBJ2-5	.	.	TRBV29-1	TGCAGCTTTGAAGGTACACAGAACCAAGAGACCCAGTACTTC	CSFEGTQNQETQYF
12	TRBJ1-2	.	few	TRBV29-1	TGCAGCGTTGATGACGTACTCTATGGCTACACCTTC	CSVDDVLYGYTF
14	TRBJ2-1	.	few	TRBV29-1	TGCAGCGGCGAAAGAGGGGATGGTACGGGTGAGCAGTTCTTC	CSGERGDGTGEQFF
13	TRBJ2-3	.	.	TRBV2	TGTGCCAGCAACCTAGTGGATGCAGATACGCGGTATTTT	CASNLVDADTRYF
13	TRBJ2-5	.	.	TRBV12-3/TRBV12-4	TGTGCCAGCATGTTGGTCGGACAAGAGACCCAGTACTTC	CASMLVGQETQYF
15	TRBJ1-4	.	.	TRBV7-8	TGTGCCAGCAGCGCAATACCGGCCGGAAATGAAAAACTGTTTTTT	CASSAIPAGNEKLFF
10	TRBJ2-7	.	few	TRBV12-3/TRBV12-4	TGTGCCAGCAGACCCGACGAGCAGTACTTC	CASRPDEQYF